Given below is one T cell receptor (beta chain) in context. Trimming cost V 0 bases and J 1 base, with 6 bases left between them. CDR1 SGHVS and CDR2 FQNEAQ come from the germline V gene. The length of the CDR3 is 14 residues. The table came from immunoSEQ multiplex PCR; TCRdb's copy has only in-frame clones and leaves some out. The sample lists 6,000 or so clones; roughly 96% were seen once. This entry comes from a study of T cell repertoires in ileal Crohn's disease. Study-wide context: Under 40% were active smokers at surgery; median disease duration was roughly 8 years.

Sequencing used ileal tissue. The sequence was collected from an adult with Crohn's disease. This chain links TRBV7-8 with TRBJ1-1, with D hard to call. CDR3 protein: CASSLAEENTEAFF. CDR3 bases: TGTGCCAGCAGCTTAGCGGAGGAGAACACTGAAGCTTTCTTT. Full variable domain (outside the CDR3, taken from reference TRBV7-8 and TRBJ1-1): GAGVSQSPRYKVAKRGQDVALRCDPISGHVSLFWYQQALGQGPEFLTYFQNEAQLDKSGLPSDRFFAERPEGSVSTLKIQRTQQEDSAVYLCASSLAEENTEAFFGQGTRLTVV.